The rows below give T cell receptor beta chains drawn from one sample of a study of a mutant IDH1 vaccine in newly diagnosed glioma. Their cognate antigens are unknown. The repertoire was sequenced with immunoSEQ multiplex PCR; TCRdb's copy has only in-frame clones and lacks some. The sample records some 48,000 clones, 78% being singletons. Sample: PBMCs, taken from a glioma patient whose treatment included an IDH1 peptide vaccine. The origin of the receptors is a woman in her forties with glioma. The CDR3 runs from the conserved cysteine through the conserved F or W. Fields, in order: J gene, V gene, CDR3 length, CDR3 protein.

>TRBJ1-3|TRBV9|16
CASSVEGGPGGNTIYF
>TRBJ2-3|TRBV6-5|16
CASSYSGASGADTQYF
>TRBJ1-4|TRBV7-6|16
CASSDPPQPHNEKLFF
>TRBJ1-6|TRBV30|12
CAWSAGPGTFHF
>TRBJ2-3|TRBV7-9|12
CASSLAVDTQYF
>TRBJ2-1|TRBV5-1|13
CASSSEGVGEQFF
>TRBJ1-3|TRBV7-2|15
CASSPSGTWGNTIYF
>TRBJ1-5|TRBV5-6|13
CASSFRIQEPQHF
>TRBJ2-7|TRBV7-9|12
CASSLVPYEQYF
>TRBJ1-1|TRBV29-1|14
CSVTDTGGSTEAFF
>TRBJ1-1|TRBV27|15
CASSPGDRMNTEAFF
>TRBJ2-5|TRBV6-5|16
CASSYAGRARGETQYF
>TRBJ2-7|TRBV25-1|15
CASGQGATSSYEQYF
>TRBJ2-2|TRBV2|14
CASREDRAVGELFF
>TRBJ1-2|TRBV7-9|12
CASIVGDYGYTF
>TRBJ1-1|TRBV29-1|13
CSVLTGLISEAFF
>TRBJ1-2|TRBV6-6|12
CASSYSGNGYTF
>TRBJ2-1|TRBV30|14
CAWSAGTGSYEQFF
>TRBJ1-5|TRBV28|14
CATLIPSPNQPQHF
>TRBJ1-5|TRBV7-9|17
CASSLAIGNLPHQPQHF
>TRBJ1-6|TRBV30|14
CAWRTETDNSPLHF
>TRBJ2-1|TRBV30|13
CARDKSSYNEQFF
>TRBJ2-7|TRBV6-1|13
CASSEADLVGQYF
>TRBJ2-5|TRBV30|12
CAWSGAPGPTYF
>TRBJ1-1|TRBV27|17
CASSLLAGTGGNTEAFF
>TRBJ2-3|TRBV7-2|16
CASSASGTSRPDTQYF
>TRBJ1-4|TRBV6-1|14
CASTDRANNEKLFF
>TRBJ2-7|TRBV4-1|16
CASSLRGTSGALEQYF
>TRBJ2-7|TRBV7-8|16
CASSLVERAIAYEQYF
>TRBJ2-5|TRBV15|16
CATRDIDRTLQETQYF
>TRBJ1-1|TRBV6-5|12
CASRQGNTEAFF
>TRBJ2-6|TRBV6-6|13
CASSYSGANVLTF
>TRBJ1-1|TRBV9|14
CASSPRSSGAEAFF
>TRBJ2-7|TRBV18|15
CASSPQQGNHYEQYF
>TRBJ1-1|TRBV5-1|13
CASSLVANTEAFF
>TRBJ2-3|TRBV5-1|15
CASSLVTPEADTQYF
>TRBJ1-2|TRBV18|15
CASSPFRDSYYGYTF
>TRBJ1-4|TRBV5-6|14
CASSLDRAGEKLFF
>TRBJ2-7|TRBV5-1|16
CASSLASGTGAYEQYF
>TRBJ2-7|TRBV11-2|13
CASSLHISYEQYF
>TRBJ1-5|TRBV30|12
CAWSRDNQPQHF
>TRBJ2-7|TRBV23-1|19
CASSQSPQRPGQGAYEQYF